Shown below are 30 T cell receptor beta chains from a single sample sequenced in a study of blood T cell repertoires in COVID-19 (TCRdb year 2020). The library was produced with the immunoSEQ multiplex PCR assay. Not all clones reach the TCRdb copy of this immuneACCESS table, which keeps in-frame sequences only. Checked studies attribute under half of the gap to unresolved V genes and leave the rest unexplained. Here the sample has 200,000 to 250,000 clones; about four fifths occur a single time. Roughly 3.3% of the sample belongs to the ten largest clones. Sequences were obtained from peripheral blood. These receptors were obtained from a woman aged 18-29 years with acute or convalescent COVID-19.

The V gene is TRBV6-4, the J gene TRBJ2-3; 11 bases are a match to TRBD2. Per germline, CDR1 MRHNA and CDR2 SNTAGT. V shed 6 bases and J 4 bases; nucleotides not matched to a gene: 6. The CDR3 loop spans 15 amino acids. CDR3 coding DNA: TGTGCCAGCAGCCCACTAGCGGGAGAGGCAGATACGCAGTATTTT. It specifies CASSPLAGEADTQYF.

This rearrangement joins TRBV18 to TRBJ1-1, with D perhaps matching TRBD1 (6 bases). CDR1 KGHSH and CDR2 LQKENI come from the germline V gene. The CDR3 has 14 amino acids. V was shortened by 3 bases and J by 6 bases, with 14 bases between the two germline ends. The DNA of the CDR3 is TGTGCCAGCTCACCGACACAGGGTGACGCTGAAGCTTTCTTT. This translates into CASSPTQGDAEAFF.

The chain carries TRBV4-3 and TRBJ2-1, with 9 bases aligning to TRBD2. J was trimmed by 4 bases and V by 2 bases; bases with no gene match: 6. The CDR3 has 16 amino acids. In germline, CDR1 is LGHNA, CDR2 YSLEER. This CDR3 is CASSQRSGGLYNEQFF. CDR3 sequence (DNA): TGCGCCAGCAGCCAAAGAAGCGGGGGGTTGTACAATGAGCAGTTCTTC.

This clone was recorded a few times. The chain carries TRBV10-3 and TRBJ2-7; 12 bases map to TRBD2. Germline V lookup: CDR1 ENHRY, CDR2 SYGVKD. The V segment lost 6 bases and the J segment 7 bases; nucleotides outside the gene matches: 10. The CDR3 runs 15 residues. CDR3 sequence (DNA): TGTGCCATCAGCCTGTCTAGCGGGAGGGCCGGGGAGCAGTACTTC. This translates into CAISLSSGRAGEQYF.

CDR3 DNA: TGTGCCAGCAGTAACTTAGGAGCGGGAGTGACAGATACGCAGTATTTT. As protein: CASSNLGAGVTDTQYF. The chain employs TRBV28 and TRBJ2-3; 8 bases map to TRBD2. The germline CDR1 and CDR2 sequences are MDHEN and SYDVKM. Germline trimming cut 5 bases from V and 3 bases from J; bases unmatched to any gene: 10. This CDR3 region has 16 residues.

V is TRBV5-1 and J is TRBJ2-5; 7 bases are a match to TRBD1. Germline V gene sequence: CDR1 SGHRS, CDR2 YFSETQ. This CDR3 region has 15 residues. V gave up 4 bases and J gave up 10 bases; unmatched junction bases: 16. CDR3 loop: CASSLHRQGSGFQYF. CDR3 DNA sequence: TGCGCCAGCAGCCTCCACAGACAGGGCTCGGGTTTCCAGTACTTC.

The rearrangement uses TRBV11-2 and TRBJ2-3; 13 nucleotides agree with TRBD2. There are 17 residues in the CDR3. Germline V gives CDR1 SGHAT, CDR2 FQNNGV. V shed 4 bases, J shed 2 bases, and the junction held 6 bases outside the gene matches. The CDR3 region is CASSYELAGGTTDTQYF. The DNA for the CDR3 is TGTGCCAGCAGCTATGAACTAGCGGGAGGGACCACAGATACGCAGTATTTT.

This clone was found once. CDR3 region: CASRIGEMNTEAFF. CDR3 DNA sequence: TGTGCCAGCAGGATCGGAGAGATGAACACTGAAGCTTTCTTT. This chain uses TRBV28 with TRBJ1-1; no firm D call. Per germline, CDR1 MDHEN and CDR2 SYDVKM. The CDR3 has 14 residues. V gave up 6 bases and J gave up 0 bases, with 11 bases separating them.

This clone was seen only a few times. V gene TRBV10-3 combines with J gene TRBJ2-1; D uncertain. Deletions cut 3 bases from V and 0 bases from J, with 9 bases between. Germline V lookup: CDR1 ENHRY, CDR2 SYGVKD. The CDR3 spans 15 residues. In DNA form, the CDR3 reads TGTGCCATCAGTGATTCTGCGAGCTCCTACAATGAGCAGTTCTTC. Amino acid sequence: CAISDSASSYNEQFF.

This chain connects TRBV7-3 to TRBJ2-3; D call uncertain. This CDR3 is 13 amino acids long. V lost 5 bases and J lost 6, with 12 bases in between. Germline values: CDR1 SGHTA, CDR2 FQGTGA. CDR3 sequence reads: CASSLGPADTQYF. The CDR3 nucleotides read TGTGCCAGCAGCCTGGGCCCTGCCGATACGCAGTATTTT.

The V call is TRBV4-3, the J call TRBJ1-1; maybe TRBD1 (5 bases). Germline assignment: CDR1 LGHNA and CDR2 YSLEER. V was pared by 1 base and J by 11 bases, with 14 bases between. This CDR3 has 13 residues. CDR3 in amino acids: CASSQGPRETAFF. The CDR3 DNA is TGCGCCAGCAGCCAAGGCCCCAGGGAAACGGCTTTCTTT.

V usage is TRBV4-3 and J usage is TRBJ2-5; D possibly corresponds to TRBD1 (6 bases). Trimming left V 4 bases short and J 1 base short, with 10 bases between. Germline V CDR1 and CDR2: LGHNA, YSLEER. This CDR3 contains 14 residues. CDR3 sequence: CASSLGHFQETQYF. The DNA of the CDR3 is TGCGCCAGCAGCCTGGGACATTTCCAAGAGACCCAGTACTTC.

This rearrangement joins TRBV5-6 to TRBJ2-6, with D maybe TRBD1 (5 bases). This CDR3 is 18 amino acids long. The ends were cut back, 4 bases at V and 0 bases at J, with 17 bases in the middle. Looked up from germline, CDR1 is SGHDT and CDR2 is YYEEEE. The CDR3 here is CASSMMAGSSSGANVLTF. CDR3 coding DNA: TGTGCCAGCAGCATGATGGCAGGGTCGAGCTCTGGGGCCAACGTCCTGACTTTC. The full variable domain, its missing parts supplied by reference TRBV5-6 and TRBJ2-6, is DAGVTQSPTHLIKTRGQQVTLRCSPKSGHDTVSWYQQALGQGPQFIFQYYEEEERQRGNFPDRFSGHQFPNYSSELNVNALLLGDSALYLCASSMMAGSSSGANVLTFGAGSRLTVL.

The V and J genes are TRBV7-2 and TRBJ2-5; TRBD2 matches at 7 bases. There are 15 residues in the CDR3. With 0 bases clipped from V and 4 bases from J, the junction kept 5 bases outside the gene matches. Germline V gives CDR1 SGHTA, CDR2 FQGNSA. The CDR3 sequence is CASSLAVIAGETQYF. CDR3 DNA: TGTGCCAGCAGCTTAGCGGTAATAGCGGGAGAGACCCAGTACTTC.

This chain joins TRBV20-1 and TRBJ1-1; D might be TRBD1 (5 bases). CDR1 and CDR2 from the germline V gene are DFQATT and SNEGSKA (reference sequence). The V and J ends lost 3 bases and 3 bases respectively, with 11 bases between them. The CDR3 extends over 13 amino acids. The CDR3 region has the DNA TGCAGTGCTAGTCAGGGCAGGGACACTGAAGCTTTCTTT. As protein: CSASQGRDTEAFF.

CDR3 bases: TGTGCCAGCAGCCCAAGAGGCGACACTGAAGCTTTCTTT. Its translation is CASSPRGDTEAFF. This chain links TRBV7-3 with TRBJ1-1; D not certain. Germline assignment: CDR1 SGHTA and CDR2 FQGTGA. The CDR3 spans 13 residues. The V end lost 5 bases, the J end lost 3 bases, and 10 bases lay between the germline ends. Supplemented by reference TRBV7-3 and TRBJ1-1, the full variable domain reads GAGVSQTPSNKVTEKGKYVELRCDPISGHTALYWYRQSLGQGPEFLIYFQGTGAADDSGLPNDRFFAVRPEGSVSTLKIQRTERGDSAVYLCASSPRGDTEAFFGQGTRLTVV.

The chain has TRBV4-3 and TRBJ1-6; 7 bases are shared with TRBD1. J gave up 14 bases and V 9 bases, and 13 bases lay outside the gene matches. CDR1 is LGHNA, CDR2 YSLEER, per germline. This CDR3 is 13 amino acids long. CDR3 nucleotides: TGCGCCAGTGGAAAGACAGGGAGTGTTGCCCTCCACTTT. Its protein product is CASGKTGSVALHF.

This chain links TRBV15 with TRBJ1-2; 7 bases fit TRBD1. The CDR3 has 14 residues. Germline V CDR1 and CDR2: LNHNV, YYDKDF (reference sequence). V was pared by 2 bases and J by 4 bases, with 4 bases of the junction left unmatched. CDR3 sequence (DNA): TGTGCCACCAGCAGACAAGGGGGCCCCTATGGCTACACCTTC. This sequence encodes CATSRQGGPYGYTF.

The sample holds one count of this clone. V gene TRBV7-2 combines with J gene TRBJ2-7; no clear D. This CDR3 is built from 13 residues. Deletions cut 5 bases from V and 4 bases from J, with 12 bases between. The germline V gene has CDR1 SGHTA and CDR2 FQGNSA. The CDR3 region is CASSDTSTYEQYF. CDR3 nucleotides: TGTGCCAGCAGCGACACAAGTACGTACGAGCAGTACTTC.

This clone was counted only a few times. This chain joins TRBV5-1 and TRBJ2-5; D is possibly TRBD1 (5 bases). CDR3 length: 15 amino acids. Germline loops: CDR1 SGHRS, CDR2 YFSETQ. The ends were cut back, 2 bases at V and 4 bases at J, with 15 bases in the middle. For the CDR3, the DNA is TGCGCCAGCAGCTTAACTCCAGGGTCCACAGAGACCCAGTACTTC. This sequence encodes CASSLTPGSTETQYF.

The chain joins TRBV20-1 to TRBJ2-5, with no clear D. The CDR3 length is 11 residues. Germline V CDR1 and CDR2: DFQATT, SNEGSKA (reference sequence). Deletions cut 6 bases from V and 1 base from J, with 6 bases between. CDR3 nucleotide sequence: TGCAGTGCCCCGTCCCAAGAGACCCAGTACTTC. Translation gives CSAPSQETQYF.

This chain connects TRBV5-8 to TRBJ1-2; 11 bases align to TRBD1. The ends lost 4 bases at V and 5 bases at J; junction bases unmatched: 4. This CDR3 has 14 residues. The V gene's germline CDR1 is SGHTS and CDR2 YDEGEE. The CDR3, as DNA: TGTGCCAGCAGCCTTGGGACAGGGGGTTATGGCTACACCTTC. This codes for CASSLGTGGYGYTF.

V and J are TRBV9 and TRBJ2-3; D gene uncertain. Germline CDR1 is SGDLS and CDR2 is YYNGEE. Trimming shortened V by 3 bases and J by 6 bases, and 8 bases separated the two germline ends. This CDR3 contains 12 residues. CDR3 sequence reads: CASSGLVDTQYF. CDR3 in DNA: TGTGCCAGCAGCGGACTGGTGGATACGCAGTATTTT.

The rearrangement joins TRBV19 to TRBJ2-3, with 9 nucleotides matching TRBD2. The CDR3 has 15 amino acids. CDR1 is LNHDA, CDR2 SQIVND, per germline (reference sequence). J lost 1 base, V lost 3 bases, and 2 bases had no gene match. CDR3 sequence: CASSIVAGGTDTQYF. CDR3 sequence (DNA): TGTGCCAGTAGTATTGTAGCGGGGGGCACAGATACGCAGTATTTT.

CDR3: CASSPLTGLNIQYF. CDR3 sequence (DNA): TGTGCCAGCAGCCCCTTGACAGGGTTGAACATTCAGTACTTC. The chain employs TRBV11-2 and TRBJ2-4; TRBD1 matches at 7 bases. The CDR3 loop spans 14 amino acids. The germline CDR1 and CDR2 sequences are SGHAT and FQNNGV. Germline trimming cut 5 bases from V and 7 bases from J; bases unmatched to any gene: 8.

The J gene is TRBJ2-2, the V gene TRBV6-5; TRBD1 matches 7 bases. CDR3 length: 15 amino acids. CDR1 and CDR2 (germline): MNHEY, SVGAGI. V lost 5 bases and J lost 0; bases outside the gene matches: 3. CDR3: CASSRTGPNTGELFF. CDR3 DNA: TGTGCCAGCAGTCGGACAGGACCGAACACCGGGGAGCTGTTTTTT.

CDR3 amino acids: CASSLGRTGNEQYF. CDR3 in DNA: TGTGCCAGCAGCTTAGGAAGAACAGGTAACGAGCAGTACTTC. The rearrangement joins TRBV7-2 to TRBJ2-7; the D gene is possibly TRBD1 (5 bases). CDR1 is SGHTA and CDR2 is FQGNSA in the germline V gene. Trimming left V 1 base short and J 5 bases short, with 12 bases between. This CDR3 contains 14 residues.

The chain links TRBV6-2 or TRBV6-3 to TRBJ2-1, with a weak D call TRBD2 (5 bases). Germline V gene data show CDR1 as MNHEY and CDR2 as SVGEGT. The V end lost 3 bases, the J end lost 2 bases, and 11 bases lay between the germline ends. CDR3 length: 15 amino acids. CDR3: CASSYADSTYNEQFF. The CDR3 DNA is TGTGCCAGCAGTTATGCGGACTCGACCTACAATGAGCAGTTCTTC.

The CDR3: CASSIFRGMDMNEQFF. The CDR3 nucleotides are TGTGCCAGCAGTATTTTTAGGGGGATGGATATGAATGAGCAGTTCTTC. The V gene is TRBV28, the J gene TRBJ2-1; D is perhaps TRBD1 (6 bases). Germline CDR1 and CDR2: MDHEN and SYDVKM. The V gene lost 5 bases and the J gene lost 7 bases, with 21 bases spanning the gap. The CDR3 extends over 16 amino acids.

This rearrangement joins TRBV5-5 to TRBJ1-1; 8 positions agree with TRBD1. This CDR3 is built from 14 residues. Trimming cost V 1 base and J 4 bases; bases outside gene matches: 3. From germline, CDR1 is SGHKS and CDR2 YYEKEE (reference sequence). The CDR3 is CASSLQGAGTEAFF. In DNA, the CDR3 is TGTGCCAGCAGCTTGCAGGGGGCTGGCACTGAAGCTTTCTTT.